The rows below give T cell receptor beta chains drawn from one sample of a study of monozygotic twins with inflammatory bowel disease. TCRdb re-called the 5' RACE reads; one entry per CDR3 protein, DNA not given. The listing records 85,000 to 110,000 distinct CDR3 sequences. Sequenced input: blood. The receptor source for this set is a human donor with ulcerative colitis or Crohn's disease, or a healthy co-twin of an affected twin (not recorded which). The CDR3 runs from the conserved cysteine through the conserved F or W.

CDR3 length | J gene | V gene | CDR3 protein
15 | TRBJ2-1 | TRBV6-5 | CASSYSNQRGDEQFF
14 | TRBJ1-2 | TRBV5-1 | CASSLAGQNYGYTF
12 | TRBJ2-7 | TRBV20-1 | CSGGASTYEQYF
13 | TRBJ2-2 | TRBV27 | CASTSRGSGELFF
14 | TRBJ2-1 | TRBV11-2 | CASSLDIGNNEQFF
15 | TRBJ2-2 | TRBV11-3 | CASSLGLPNTGELFF
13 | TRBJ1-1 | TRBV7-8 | CASTSVLNTEAFF
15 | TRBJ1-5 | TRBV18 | CASSPQTVLSQPQHF
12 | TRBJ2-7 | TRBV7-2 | CASSLQTYEQYF
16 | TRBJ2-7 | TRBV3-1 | CASSPSQGTIPYEQYF
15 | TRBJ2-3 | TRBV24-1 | CATSDPGTSTDTQYF
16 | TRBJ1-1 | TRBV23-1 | CASSQSRGDVSTEAFF
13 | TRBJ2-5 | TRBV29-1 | CSVSGTRQETQYF
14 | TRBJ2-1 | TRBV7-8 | CASSDRRDLYEQFF
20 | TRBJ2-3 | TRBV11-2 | CASSSRDRGSRRTRTDTQYF
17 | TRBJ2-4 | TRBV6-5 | CASSYSGPGRSKNIQYF
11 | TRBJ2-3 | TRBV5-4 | CASSSADTQYF
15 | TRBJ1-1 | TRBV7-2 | CASSFPVGRGTEAFF
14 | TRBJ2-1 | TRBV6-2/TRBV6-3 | CASGIRQGKYEQFF
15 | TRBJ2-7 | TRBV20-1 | CSARDHGGADYEQYF
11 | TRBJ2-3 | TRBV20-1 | CSAPFTDTQYF
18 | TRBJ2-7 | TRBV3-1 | CAGSPRLQGFRSSYEQYF
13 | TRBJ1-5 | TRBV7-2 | CASSFDINQPQHF
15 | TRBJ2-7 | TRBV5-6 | CASSQSEGSSYEQYF
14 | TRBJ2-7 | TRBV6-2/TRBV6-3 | CASSYAGKAYEQYF
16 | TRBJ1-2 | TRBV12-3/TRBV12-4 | CASSPVPGQGNYGYTF
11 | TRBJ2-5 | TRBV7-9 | CASSPGRTQYF
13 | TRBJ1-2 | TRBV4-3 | CASSQDRGNGYTF
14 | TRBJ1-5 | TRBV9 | CASGTGPSNQPQHF
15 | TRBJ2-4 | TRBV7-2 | CASSLGFVAKNMQYF
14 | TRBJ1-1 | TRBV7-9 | CAAKVGTPNTEAFF
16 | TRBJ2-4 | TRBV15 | CATSRDSRGAKNIQYF
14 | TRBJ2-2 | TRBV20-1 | CSAPSGSSTGELFF
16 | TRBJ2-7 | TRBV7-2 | CASSLGGLAGVDEQYF
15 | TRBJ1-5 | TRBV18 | CASSPRQGLEQPQHF
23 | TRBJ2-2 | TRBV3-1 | CASSQEYWSGLAETNANTGELFF
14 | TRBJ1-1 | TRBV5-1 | CASRLTVGRTEAFF
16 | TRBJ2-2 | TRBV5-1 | CASSPTARRDTGELFF
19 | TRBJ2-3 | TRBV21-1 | CASSGMQPRLAGSTDTQYF
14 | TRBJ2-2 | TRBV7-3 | CASSWRGHSGELFF
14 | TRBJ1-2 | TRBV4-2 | CASSQVQGGFGYTF
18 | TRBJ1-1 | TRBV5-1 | CASSSPPGRDLPNTEAFF
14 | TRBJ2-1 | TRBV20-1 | CSASVGGLRNEQFF
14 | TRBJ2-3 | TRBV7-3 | CASSSRGATDTQYF
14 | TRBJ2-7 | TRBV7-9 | CASSSGVFIYEQYF
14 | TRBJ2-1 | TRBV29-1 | CSASGSVSYNEQFF
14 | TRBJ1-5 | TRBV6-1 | CASSDKGSWEPQHF
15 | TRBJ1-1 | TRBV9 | CASSVFQERNTEAFF